This is a list of T cell receptor beta chains from one sample in a study of spatial heterogeneity in lung cancer. TCRdb re-analysed the 5' RACE reads in MiXCR, keeping a single row per CDR3 protein. Here the sample spans 6,900 or so distinct CDR3 sequences, around 11% being singletons. The sample in question was lung tumor tissue, obtained at surgery. The receptors shown here come from a male donor with early-stage non-small cell lung cancer. Both conserved end residues are part of each CDR3. A D gene is named only where the DNA matches it firmly. A clone size is listed for some rows: how often the clone was seen (once, few, many), or a class if it is expanded.

abundance	v_gene	j_gene	len	d_gene	CDR3nt	CDR3aa
.	TRBV29-1	TRBJ2-2	12	TRBD1	TGCAGCGCCGACAGGGCTGGCGGGGAGCTGTTTTTT	CSADRAGGELFF
.	TRBV12-3/TRBV12-4	TRBJ2-1	12	.	TGTGCCAGCAGTAGTGAACACCCCCCGCAGTTCTTC	CASSSEHPPQFF
many	TRBV10-3	TRBJ1-4	14	TRBD1	TGTGCCATCAGCCCGCAGCAGGGGGCAGAAAAACTGTTTTTT	CAISPQQGAEKLFF
many	TRBV7-9	TRBJ2-1	15	TRBD2	TGTGCCAGCAGCTTAGGTTCGGGGGGTTACAATGAGCAGTTCTTC	CASSLGSGGYNEQFF
many	TRBV7-2	TRBJ2-4	15	.	TGTGCCAGCAGCGGCTCAGCGGAGCACGGGGGCATTCAGTACTTC	CASSGSAEHGGIQYF
many	TRBV28	TRBJ2-5	16	TRBD1	TGTGCCAGCAGTCGATCCGGGACAGGGGGCTGGGAGACCCAGTACTTC	CASSRSGTGGWETQYF
.	TRBV29-1	TRBJ2-7	13	TRBD2	TGCAGCGTCCGGACCCAGCGGGACTACGAGCAGTACTTC	CSVRTQRDYEQYF
few	TRBV29-1	TRBJ2-7	13	.	TGCAGCGTCGAGGGTCAGGGATTGGTAGGGCAGTACTTC	CSVEGQGLVGQYF
.	TRBV2	TRBJ1-2	16	.	TGTGCCAGCAAAGAAAGTCCGGGGACCCTTATCTATGGCTACACCTTC	CASKESPGTLIYGYTF
many	TRBV7-2	TRBJ2-3	15	.	TGTGCCAGCAGCTTATACGGGACTAGCACAGATACGCAGTATTTT	CASSLYGTSTDTQYF
many	TRBV30	TRBJ2-5	15	TRBD1	TGTGCCTGGAGCTCGGTGTCGACAGGGCGTGAGACCCAGTACTTC	CAWSSVSTGRETQYF
medium-sized	TRBV6-5	TRBJ2-7	15	TRBD2	TGTGCCAGCAGCATCGGGACTAGCGGGTCCTACGAGCAGTACTTC	CASSIGTSGSYEQYF
few	TRBV5-1	TRBJ2-2	16	TRBD1	TGCGCCAGCAGCTTCTCCGGGACAGGGGTCACCGGGGAGCTGTTTTTT	CASSFSGTGVTGELFF
.	TRBV5-1	TRBJ2-5	13	.	TGCGCCAGCAGCTTGGTACAGGATGAGACCCAGTACTTC	CASSLVQDETQYF
few	TRBV15	TRBJ1-1	15	.	TGTGCCACCAGCAGCGGGACATCCATGAACACTGAAGCTTTCTTT	CATSSGTSMNTEAFF
medium-sized	TRBV20-1	TRBJ2-5	17	TRBD2	TGCAGTGCAACTCCGGGACTAGCGGGAGTTGGTCAAGAGACCCAGTACTTC	CSATPGLAGVGQETQYF
many	TRBV10-3	TRBJ1-5	15	.	TGTGCCATCAGTGAGTCGGGGGGAATGGCTCAGCCCCAGCATTTT	CAISESGGMAQPQHF
many	TRBV24-1	TRBJ1-2	13	TRBD1	TGTGCCACCTCATCCGGGACAGGGGTGGGCTACACCTTC	CATSSGTGVGYTF
few	TRBV7-2	TRBJ1-6	12	.	TGTGCCAGCACCCTGGACCTAGGGCCCCTCCACTTT	CASTLDLGPLHF
large	TRBV6-5	TRBJ2-7	16	TRBD2	TGTGCCAGCAGCCGCATGGGGACTAGCTATCCTCTGGAGCAGTACTTC	CASSRMGTSYPLEQYF
.	TRBV2	TRBJ2-5	13	.	TGTGCCAGCAGTGAATCGGACCGAGAGACCCAGTACTTC	CASSESDRETQYF
.	TRBV6-2/TRBV6-3	TRBJ1-1	14	.	TGTGCCAGCAGGCTGGACGGCCTGAACACTGAAGCTTTCTTT	CASRLDGLNTEAFF
medium-sized	TRBV7-2	TRBJ2-5	14	.	TGTGCCAGCAGCCCTAGCCTAAACCAAGAGACCCAGTACTTC	CASSPSLNQETQYF
many	TRBV5-1	TRBJ2-5	13	.	TGCGCCAGCAGCTCCTCAGATGGGGAGACCCAGTACTTC	CASSSSDGETQYF
many	TRBV14	TRBJ1-1	14	.	TGTGCCAGCAGCCAAGGGGTCCGAGGAGCCCAAGCTTTCTTT	CASSQGVRGAQAFF
medium-sized	TRBV27	TRBJ1-2	14	.	TGTGCCAGCGGCCCATTAGGCCAGGTCTCTGGCTACACCTTC	CASGPLGQVSGYTF
few	TRBV2	TRBJ2-5	14	TRBD1	TGTGCCAGCAGTCTACAGGGGGATTGGGAGACCCAGTACTTC	CASSLQGDWETQYF
many	TRBV20-1	TRBJ2-2	14	TRBD1	TGCAGTGCTGCCCGACAGGGAGACACCGGGGAGCTGTTTTTT	CSAARQGDTGELFF
many	TRBV10-3	TRBJ2-7	13	TRBD1	TGTGCCATCTATCAGGGACAGGGCGGCGAGCAGTACTTC	CAIYQGQGGEQYF
many	TRBV28	TRBJ1-3	16	.	TGTGCCAGCACCCCAACCGGGGGGTCCTCTGGAAACACCATATATTTT	CASTPTGGSSGNTIYF
many	TRBV5-1	TRBJ2-2	17	TRBD2	TGCGCCAGCAGCTTGGTTCCAGCGGGGCTCAACACCGGGGAGCTGTTTTTT	CASSLVPAGLNTGELFF
many	TRBV24-1	TRBJ2-6	18	.	TGTGCCACCAGTGATTTCCCGCCCCGGGGATCTGGGGCCAACGTCCTGACTTTC	CATSDFPPRGSGANVLTF
many	TRBV2	TRBJ1-4	15	.	TGTGCCAGCACTAGGGACCGCGCAACTAATGAAAAACTGTTTTTT	CASTRDRATNEKLFF
few	TRBV4-1	TRBJ2-7	16	TRBD1	TGCGCCAGCAGCCACCTCCCGGGACAGGGGGACTACGAGCAGTACTTC	CASSHLPGQGDYEQYF
many	TRBV2	TRBJ2-4	13	.	TGTGCCAGCAGTGAGGGGGCCGGAAACATTCAGTACTTC	CASSEGAGNIQYF
many	TRBV6-6	TRBJ2-1	15	.	TGTGCCAGCAGTTACGAGGCGGGTAGGTCCAATGAGCAGTTCTTC	CASSYEAGRSNEQFF
medium-sized	TRBV6-6	TRBJ1-2	15	TRBD1	TGTGCCAGCAGTTACTCGGACAGGCAGAACTATGGCTACACCTTC	CASSYSDRQNYGYTF
.	TRBV9	TRBJ2-2	15	.	TGTGCCAGCAGCCCCGGACTAATCGACGCCGGGGAGCTGTTTTTT	CASSPGLIDAGELFF
many	TRBV7-4	TRBJ2-1	13	TRBD1	TGTGCCAGCAGCCGGGGACAGGGCGATGAGCAGTTCTTC	CASSRGQGDEQFF
.	TRBV4-3	TRBJ2-6	19	.	TGCGCCAGCAGCCAAAGGCCCCGAAACAGGGTATCCGGGGCCAACGTCCTGACTTTC	CASSQRPRNRVSGANVLTF
medium-sized	TRBV7-7	TRBJ1-1	13	.	TGTGCCAGCAGCTTAGCGCCGCAGGCTGAAGCTTTCTTT	CASSLAPQAEAFF
many	TRBV28	TRBJ2-7	18	TRBD1	TGTGCCAGCAGCGTACTTACCGAACTGACAGGGGGCGCGTACGAGCAGTACTTC	CASSVLTELTGGAYEQYF
.	TRBV6-5	TRBJ1-1	11	.	TGTGCCAGCAGTTGGGGGGCTGAAGCTTTCTTT	CASSWGAEAFF
few	TRBV20-1	TRBJ2-4	12	.	TGCAGTGGGTACAGTGCCAAAAACATTCAGTACTTC	CSGYSAKNIQYF
.	TRBV7-2	TRBJ2-7	15	.	TGTGCCAGCAGCTCCGCCGGGACTGCCGGTTACGAGCAGTACTTC	CASSSAGTAGYEQYF
many	TRBV20-1	TRBJ2-2	14	.	TGCAGTGCTAGAGGAACATTGAACACCGGGGAGCTGTTTTTT	CSARGTLNTGELFF
many	TRBV6-6	TRBJ2-7	17	TRBD2	TGTGCCAGCAGCCGACCTTTCCCAGGGACTAGCGGGAACGAGCAGTACTTC	CASSRPFPGTSGNEQYF
.	TRBV4-2	TRBJ2-1	14	.	TGTGCCAGCAGCCAGGGGACTCTAGCATATGAGCAGTTCTTC	CASSQGTLAYEQFF
.	TRBV2	TRBJ2-5	11	.	TGTGCCGGCGGCCAGCAAGAGACCCAGTACTTC	CAGGQQETQYF
many	TRBV12-3/TRBV12-4	TRBJ1-5	14	TRBD1	TGTGCCAGCAGCTCCGGGACAGGGGTTCAGCCCCAGCATTTT	CASSSGTGVQPQHF
.	TRBV5-1	TRBJ2-2	18	TRBD2	TGCGCCAGCAGCCAAACTAGCGGGAGGGCCGCGTTGACCGGGGAGCTGTTTTTT	CASSQTSGRAALTGELFF
many	TRBV29-1	TRBJ2-1	15	TRBD2	TGCAGCGTTCTAGCGGGGGTAAGCTCCTACAATGAGCAGTTCTTC	CSVLAGVSSYNEQFF
medium-sized	TRBV5-4	TRBJ2-5	15	TRBD1	TGTGCCAGCACCCAGGACACAGGGGGTCAAGAGACCCAGTACTTC	CASTQDTGGQETQYF
many	TRBV11-2	TRBJ1-1	12	.	TGTGCCAGCAGCTTAGTAGGGACTGAAGCTTTCTTT	CASSLVGTEAFF
few	TRBV20-1	TRBJ2-7	14	.	TGCAGTGCTACCGACCCGGGACGAACCTACGAGCAGTACTTC	CSATDPGRTYEQYF
many	TRBV7-2	TRBJ2-1	15	.	TGTGCCAGCAGCCCCATAGTTAGCGGTTCCAATGAGCAGTTCTTC	CASSPIVSGSNEQFF